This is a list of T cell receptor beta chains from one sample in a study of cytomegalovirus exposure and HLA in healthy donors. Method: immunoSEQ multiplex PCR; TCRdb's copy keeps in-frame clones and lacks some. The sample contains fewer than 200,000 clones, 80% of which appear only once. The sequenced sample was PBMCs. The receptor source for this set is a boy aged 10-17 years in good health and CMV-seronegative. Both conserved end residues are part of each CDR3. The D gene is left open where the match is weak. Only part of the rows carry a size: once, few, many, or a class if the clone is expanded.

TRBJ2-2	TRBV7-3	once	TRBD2	CASSSPGLAGNTGELFF	TGTGCCAGCAGCTCTCCGGGACTAGCGGGGAACACCGGGGAGCTGTTTTTT
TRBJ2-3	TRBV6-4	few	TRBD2	CASSDSTSGGATQYF	TGTGCCAGCAGTGACTCGACTAGCGGGGGGGCTACGCAGTATTTT
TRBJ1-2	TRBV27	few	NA	CASSLGSRGYGYTF	TGTGCCAGCAGTTTAGGTTCCAGGGGCTATGGCTACACCTTC
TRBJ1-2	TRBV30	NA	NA	CAWSKGSLSNYGYTF	TGTGCCTGGAGTAAGGGGTCTCTCTCTAACTATGGCTACACCTTC
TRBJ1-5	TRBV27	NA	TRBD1	CASRQGASNQPQHF	TGTGCCAGCAGACAGGGGGCCTCCAATCAGCCCCAGCATTTT
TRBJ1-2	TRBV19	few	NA	CASSILGEIGDGYTF	TGTGCCAGTAGTATTTTGGGAGAGATCGGCGATGGCTACACCTTC
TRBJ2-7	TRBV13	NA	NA	CASSSRGLGFGSYEQYF	TGTGCCAGCAGCAGTAGGGGTCTAGGGTTCGGATCCTACGAGCAGTACTTC
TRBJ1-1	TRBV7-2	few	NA	CASSLAGVPSTEAFF	TGTGCCAGCAGCTTAGCCGGGGTTCCGAGCACTGAAGCTTTCTTT
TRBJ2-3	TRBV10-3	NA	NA	CAISARGADTQYF	TGTGCCATCAGTGCCAGGGGCGCCGATACGCAGTATTTT
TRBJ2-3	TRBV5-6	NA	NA	CASSRGASTDTQYF	TGTGCCAGCAGCCGGGGTGCTAGCACAGATACGCAGTATTTT
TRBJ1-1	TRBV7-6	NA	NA	CASSLTSRVVTEAFF	TGTGCCAGCAGCTTAACGAGCAGGGTGGTCACTGAAGCTTTCTTT
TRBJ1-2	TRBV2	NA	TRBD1	CASERDRGYGYTF	TGTGCCAGCGAAAGGGACAGAGGCTATGGCTACACCTTC
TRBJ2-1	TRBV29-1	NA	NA	CSVEEAGKPNEQFF	TGCAGCGTTGAAGAGGCGGGGAAACCGAATGAGCAGTTCTTC
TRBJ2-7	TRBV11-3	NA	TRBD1	CASSHSLGQGAGEQYF	TGTGCCAGCAGCCACTCCCTGGGACAGGGGGCCGGAGAGCAGTACTTC
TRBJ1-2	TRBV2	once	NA	CASSSTGYNYGYTF	TGTGCCAGCAGTTCTACAGGGTATAACTATGGCTACACCTTC
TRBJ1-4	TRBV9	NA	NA	CASSGIAPNEKLFF	TGTGCCAGCAGTGGAATAGCCCCTAATGAAAAACTGTTTTTT
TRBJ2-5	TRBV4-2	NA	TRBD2	CASSQEPLTLAGSGETQYF	TGTGCCAGCAGCCAAGAACCCCTGACACTAGCGGGGTCAGGAGAGACCCAGTACTTC
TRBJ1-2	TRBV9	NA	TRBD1	CASSPTDRGYGYTF	TGTGCCAGCAGCCCGACGGACAGGGGCTATGGCTACACCTTC
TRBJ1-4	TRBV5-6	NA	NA	CASSSQLQGGYEKLFF	TGTGCCAGCAGCTCCCAACTACAGGGAGGGTATGAAAAACTGTTTTTT
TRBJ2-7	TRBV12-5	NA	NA	CASGFTVGGTEIGREQYF	TGTGCTAGTGGTTTTACCGTAGGCGGGACGGAGATCGGTAGGGAGCAGTACTTC
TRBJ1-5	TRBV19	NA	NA	CASSVDLSGQPQHF	TGTGCCAGTAGTGTAGACCTCTCCGGGCAGCCCCAGCATTTT
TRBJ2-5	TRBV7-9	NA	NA	CASSLPGGETQYF	TGTGCCAGCAGCTTGCCCGGGGGAGAGACCCAGTACTTC